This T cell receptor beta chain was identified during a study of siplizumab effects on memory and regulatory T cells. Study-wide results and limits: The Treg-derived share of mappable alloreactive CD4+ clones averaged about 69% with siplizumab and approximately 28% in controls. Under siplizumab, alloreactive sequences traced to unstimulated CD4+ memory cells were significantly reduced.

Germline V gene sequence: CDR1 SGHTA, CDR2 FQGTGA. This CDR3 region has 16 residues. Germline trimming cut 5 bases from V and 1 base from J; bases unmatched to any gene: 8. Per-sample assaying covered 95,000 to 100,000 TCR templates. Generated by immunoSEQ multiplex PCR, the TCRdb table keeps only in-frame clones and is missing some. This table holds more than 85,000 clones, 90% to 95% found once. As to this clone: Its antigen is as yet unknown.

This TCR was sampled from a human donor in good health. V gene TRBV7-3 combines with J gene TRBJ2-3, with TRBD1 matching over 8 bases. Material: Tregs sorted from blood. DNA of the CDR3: TGTGCCAGCAGCCCCACCGGGGGACAGGGCACAGATACGCAGTATTTT. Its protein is CASSPTGGQGTDTQYF.